These 25 T cell receptor beta chains originate from one sample sequenced in a study of beta chain features in type 1 diabetes. cDNA synthesis used the whole RNA isolate, giving expressed TCRB sequences. Generated by immunoSEQ multiplex PCR, the TCRdb table keeps only in-frame clones and is missing some. The sample records 150,000 or so clones, 7% to 10% being singletons. The sequencing input was central memory CD4+ T cells from blood. The receptor source for this set is a man younger than 30 in good health.

The chain is built from TRBV25-1 and TRBJ2-1, with 9 bases matching TRBD1. Germline V gene data show CDR1 as MGHDK and CDR2 as SYGVNS. The CDR3 covers 15 residues. V lost 5 bases and J lost 7; bases outside the gene matches: 9. CDR3 DNA: TGTGCCAGCAGTAAGACAGGGGGGCTAACGAATGAGCAGTTCTTC. The encoded protein is CASSKTGGLTNEQFF.

In its sample, this clone was seen a few times. The chain has TRBV2 and TRBJ1-2; D gene ambiguous. V lost 0 bases and J lost 6, with 14 bases in between. The CDR3 contains 15 residues. CDR1 and CDR2 (germline): SNHLY, FYNNEI. CDR3 amino acids: CASSEASGYRDGYTF. As DNA, the CDR3 is TGTGCCAGCAGTGAAGCTTCGGGTTACCGGGATGGCTACACCTTC. Complete variable domain (other parts from reference TRBV2 and TRBJ1-2): EPEVTQTPSHQVTQMGQEVILRCVPISNHLYFYWYRQILGQKVEFLVSFYNNEISEKSEIFDDQFSVERPDGSNFTLKIRSTKLEDSAMYFCASSEASGYRDGYTFGSGTRLTVV.

This clone was observed a handful of times. The rearrangement joins TRBV5-6 to TRBJ1-5; maybe TRBD1 (5 bases). Germline CDR1 is SGHDT and CDR2 is YYEEEE. The CDR3 is 13 amino acids. The V and J ends lost 2 bases and 4 bases respectively, with 7 bases between them. In DNA form, the CDR3 reads TGTGCCAGCAGCTTAGCAGGGAATCAGCCCCAGCATTTT. Encoded protein: CASSLAGNQPQHF.

This clone came up a few times. The rearrangement uses TRBV18 and TRBJ1-2; D call uncertain. Germline loops: CDR1 KGHSH, CDR2 LQKENI. Trimming took off 0 bases at V and 0 bases at J, with 8 bases between the two ends. The CDR3 has 15 residues. CDR3 amino acids: CASSPPALSNYGYTF. In DNA, the CDR3 is TGTGCCAGCTCACCACCGGCCCTTTCTAACTATGGCTACACCTTC. Drawing the rest from reference TRBV18 and TRBJ1-2, the complete variable domain is NAGVMQNPRHLVRRRGQEARLRCSPMKGHSHVYWYRQLPEEGLKFMVYLQKENIIDESGMPKERFSAEFPKEGPSILRIQQVVRGDSAAYFCASSPPALSNYGYTFGSGTRLTVV.

The chain couples TRBV18 to TRBJ1-2, with D maybe TRBD1 (5 bases). Germline V gives CDR1 KGHSH, CDR2 LQKENI. This CDR3 is built from 15 residues. The ends were cut back, 0 bases at V and 5 bases at J, with 13 bases in the middle. The CDR3 DNA reads TGTGCCAGCTCACCACCATCATCAGGGATTTATGGCTACACCTTC. Residues: CASSPPSSGIYGYTF.

This clone has only a few counts. V is TRBV7-3 and J is TRBJ2-1, with 9 bases matching TRBD1. Trimming at V came to 6 bases and at J to 10 bases, leaving 16 bases not matched to a gene. The V gene's germline CDR1 is SGHTA and CDR2 FQGTGA. The CDR3 is 16 residues long. Here the CDR3 DNA reads TGTGCCAGCAGTTTAGGAGTGAACAGGGGGCGAACCGAGCAGTTCTTC. Translating gives CASSLGVNRGRTEQFF.

This clone has only a few counts. J is TRBJ1-3 and V is TRBV5-4; unclear D gene. Trimming stripped 0 bases from V and 0 bases from J, with 10 bases between. The CDR3 runs to 16 residues. The V gene's germline CDR1 is SGHNT and CDR2 YYREEE (reference sequence). The CDR3 reads CASSLDAGFSGNTIYF. The CDR3 bases are TGTGCCAGCAGCTTGGATGCGGGTTTCTCTGGAAACACCATATATTTT.

The sample holds a few counts of this clone. The V and J genes are TRBV4-2 and TRBJ1-1; TRBD1 agrees at 7 bases. The CDR3 spans 15 residues. With V trimmed by 2 bases and J by 3 bases, 6 bases remained unmatched. The germline V gene has CDR1 LGHNA and CDR2 YNFKEQ. The CDR3 protein is CASSQLRGRDTEAFF. The CDR3 coding sequence is TGTGCCAGCAGCCAACTTAGGGGGCGAGACACTGAAGCTTTCTTT.

The chain joins TRBV27 to TRBJ2-5, with 7 positions matching TRBD2. The length of the CDR3 is 14 residues. V shed 5 bases and J 6 bases; nucleotides not matched to a gene: 9. The germline V gene has CDR1 MNHEY and CDR2 SMNVEV (reference sequence). This CDR3 is CASSQRWGGQTQYF. CDR3 coding DNA: TGTGCCAGCAGTCAAAGGTGGGGGGGACAGACCCAGTACTTC.

The chain recombines TRBV4-1 with TRBJ1-5; D is uncertain. The CDR3 is 15 amino acids. The V end lost 1 base, the J end lost 0 bases, and 7 bases lay between the germline ends. CDR1 is MGHRA and CDR2 is YSYEKL in the germline V gene. CDR3 DNA: TGCGCCAGCAGCCAAGTTAGAAATAGCAATCAGCCCCAGCATTTT. Protein product: CASSQVRNSNQPQHF.

The chain uses TRBV27 and TRBJ2-7, with 9 bases fitting TRBD1. From germline, CDR1 is MNHEY and CDR2 SMNVEV (reference sequence). With 5 bases clipped from V and 2 bases from J, the junction kept 7 bases outside the gene matches. This CDR3 contains 15 residues. CDR3 protein: CASSPLGQGTYEQYF. CDR3 DNA: TGTGCCAGCAGTCCACTCGGACAGGGGACCTACGAGCAGTACTTC.

This clone showed up just a few times. The chain uses TRBV7-6 and TRBJ2-7; TRBD2 might be the D (6 bases). With 5 bases removed from V and 6 bases from J, the gap between germline ends came to 17 bases. The germline V gene has CDR1 SGHVS and CDR2 FNYEAQ. CDR3 length: 14 amino acids. In nucleotides, the CDR3 is TGTGCCAGCAGCCAGGGCCGGGGGATGGGCGAGCAGTACTTC. It codes for CASSQGRGMGEQYF.

The sample holds a few counts of this clone. This chain joins TRBV5-1 and TRBJ2-1, with 15 bases aligning to TRBD2. V dropped 5 bases and J dropped 8; count of bases not matched to a gene: 5. This CDR3 spans 15 amino acids. Germline V gene data show CDR1 as SGHRS and CDR2 as YFSETQ. CDR3 DNA: TGCGCCAGCAGTTACCGGACTAGCGGGGGGGATGAGCAGTTCTTC. Translated, it gives CASSYRTSGGDEQFF.

A few counts support this clone. J is TRBJ2-7 and V is TRBV11-2; 7 bases are a match to TRBD2. Losses at the gene ends were 5 bases for V and 6 bases for J; bases not matched to a gene: 4. CDR1 SGHAT and CDR2 FQNNGV come from the germline V gene. There are 12 residues in the CDR3. This CDR3 is CASSRGGGEQYF. CDR3 sequence (DNA): TGTGCCAGCAGCCGCGGGGGAGGCGAGCAGTACTTC.

This clone was counted between two and nine times. The J gene is TRBJ1-6, the V gene TRBV7-2, with unresolved D. The CDR3 runs to 17 residues. Germline-derived CDR1 and CDR2 are SGHTA and FQGNSA. Deletions cut 5 bases from V and 0 bases from J, with 14 bases between. The CDR3 DNA follows: TGTGCCAGCAGCGGAGAGGGCAGGAGCTCCTATAATTCACCCCTCCACTTT. This translates into CASSGEGRSSYNSPLHF. Together with reference TRBV7-2 and TRBJ1-6, the CDR3 gives the full variable domain: GAGVSQSPSNKVTEKGKDVELRCDPISGHTALYWYRQSLGQGLEFLIYFQGNSAPDKSGLPSDRFSAERTGGSVSTLTIQRTQQEDSAVYLCASSGEGRSSYNSPLHFGNGTRLTVT.

The J gene is TRBJ2-5, the V gene TRBV10-3, with 12 bases aligning to TRBD2. CDR3 length equals 15 residues. CDR1 ENHRY and CDR2 SYGVKD come from the germline V gene. The junction had 4 bases not matched to a gene; V was cut back by 7 bases and J by 1 base. The DNA of the CDR3 is TGTGCCATCACTCAGACTAGCGGGGGCCAAGAGACCCAGTACTTC. Protein product: CAITQTSGGQETQYF.

The rearrangement uses TRBV4-2 and TRBJ2-4; 8 bases are a match to TRBD2. The ends lost 0 bases at V and 3 bases at J; junction bases unmatched: 7. The germline V gene has CDR1 LGHNA and CDR2 YNFKEQ. The CDR3 totals 17 residues. The CDR3 DNA reads TGTGCCAGCAGCCAAGAGGAAGCGGGGGCGGGCAAAAACATTCAGTACTTC. It specifies CASSQEEAGAGKNIQYF.

This clone was detected a few times. This sequence joins TRBV5-4 and TRBJ1-2; 8 nucleotides match TRBD1. Per germline, CDR1 SGHNT and CDR2 YYREEE (reference sequence). The trim removed 0 bases at V and 4 bases at J, leaving 8 bases unmatched. This CDR3 has 16 residues. CDR3 residues: CASSLGQGNGGYGYTF. The CDR3 coding sequence is TGTGCCAGCAGCTTGGGACAGGGGAATGGAGGCTATGGCTACACCTTC.

The J gene is TRBJ2-7, the V gene TRBV30; 8 nucleotides match TRBD1. The CDR3 totals 13 residues. Germline CDR1 GTSNPN, CDR2 SVGIG (reference sequence). The V and J ends lost 4 bases and 4 bases, in that order; junction bases with no gene match: 6. Written as DNA, the CDR3 is TGTGCCTGGACAGGGGGCTCCGGGTACGAGCAGTACTTC. Translating it yields CAWTGGSGYEQYF.

The chain is built from TRBV27 and TRBJ1-2; D is unresolved. The V end was cut by 6 bases, the J end by 1 base, with 12 bases between. This CDR3 spans 14 amino acids. Germline values: CDR1 MNHEY, CDR2 SMNVEV (reference sequence). The CDR3 is CASRAAGSNYGYTF. In DNA form, the CDR3 reads TGTGCCAGCAGAGCAGCCGGGAGTAACTATGGCTACACCTTC.

This clone was seen a few times. The junction and the germline gene differ at one end; a read error may be behind it. This rearrangement joins TRBV5-1 to TRBJ2-7; 10 bases agree with TRBD2. CDR3 length: 14 amino acids. Germline CDR1 is SGHRS and CDR2 is YFSETQ. The CDR3 region is CASSWGLAPYEQYF. CDR3 DNA sequence: TGTGCCAGCAGCTGGGGACTAGCGCCCTACGAGCAGTACTTC.

As DNA, the CDR3 is TGTGCCAGCAGCTCCCAAGGACTAGCTAGCACAGATACGCAGTATTTT. It yields the protein CASSSQGLASTDTQYF. The chain combines TRBV7-3 with TRBJ2-3, with 8 nucleotides matching TRBD2. The germline CDR1 and CDR2 sequences are SGHTA and FQGTGA. This CDR3 has 16 residues. With 4 bases clipped from V and 0 bases from J, the junction kept 6 bases outside the gene matches.

This clone has a handful of counts. The rearrangement joins TRBV5-1 to TRBJ2-3, with D perhaps TRBD1 (6 bases). Trimming stripped 4 bases from V and 2 bases from J, with 20 bases between. Germline V gene data show CDR1 as SGHRS and CDR2 as YFSETQ. This CDR3 contains 17 residues. For the CDR3, the DNA is TGCGCCAGCAGCCAAGGCCTTACCCGGGACAACACAGATACGCAGTATTTT. Its translation is CASSQGLTRDNTDTQYF.

The sample holds a few counts of this clone. This rearrangement joins TRBV18 to TRBJ1-6; 9 bases are a match to TRBD1. The germline CDR1 and CDR2 sequences are KGHSH and LQKENI. V trimming: 4 bases; J trimming: 7 bases; junction bases outside the gene matches: 5. This CDR3 comprises 15 residues. CDR3 DNA sequence: TGTGCCAGCTCACTCCCGGGACAGGGAAATTCACCCCTCCACTTT. This sequence encodes CASSLPGQGNSPLHF.

This clone was detected a few times. The chain is built from TRBV5-6 and TRBJ2-3; TRBD1 aligns across 9 bases. The trim removed 4 bases at V and 5 bases at J, leaving 8 bases unmatched. The CDR3 has 15 residues. Germline values: CDR1 SGHDT, CDR2 YYEEEE. The CDR3 sequence: CASSSGTGRGDTQYF. The DNA for the CDR3 is TGTGCCAGCAGCAGTGGGACAGGGCGTGGAGATACGCAGTATTTT.